This TCR gamma chain emerged from a study of Vδ1+ human thymocytes. Study observations and caveats: In the thymus, TRG and TRD repertoires looked highly polyclonal with Gaussian CDR3 lengths. Roughly 22% of thymic delta-chain sequences were Vdelta2, with few Vdelta3, unlike blood Vdelta1+ controls.

Sequences come from RNA converted to cDNA by reverse transcription. Pooled V-gene forward primers with one constant-region reverse primer generated the CDR3 amplicons by multiplex PCR. TCRdb re-called clones from the multiplex PCR reads via CATT. Among 25,000 to 35,000 gamma-chain clones listed, 15% to 25% were seen once. Remarks on this clone: Its cognate antigen is unknown.

This CDR3 has 13 residues. From germline, CDR1 is EGSTGY and CDR2 YDSYTSSV. V lost 0 bases, J lost 15 bases, and 10 bases stayed unmatched. Sequenced material: Vdelta1+ gamma-delta thymocytes from the thymus. The subset: FACS-sorted CD3+ TCRalphabeta- TCRVdelta1+ TCRVdelta2- thymocytes. The receptor was isolated from a boy younger than two who had congenital heart surgery. The rearrangement uses TRGV4 and TRGJP2. For the CDR3, the DNA is TGTGCCACCTGGGATGGGCATGGCCTGTTCAAGACGTTT. As protein: CATWDGHGLFKTF.